This is a list of T cell receptor beta chains from one sample in a study of T-cell memory formation after mild COVID-19. TCRdb called the 5' RACE reads again in MiXCR, with one record for every CDR3 protein. Here the sample spans roughly 450,000 distinct CDR3 sequences, around a sixth being singletons. Sequenced input: PBMCs or a T cell subset sorted from them (not recorded which). These receptors originate from an adult woman who had mild COVID-19 (a few samples of this study predate the infection). Cell type and time point are not known. The CDR3 runs from the conserved cysteine through the conserved F or W. The order of the fields is J gene, D gene, clone size, V gene, CDR3 protein, CDR3 DNA. D genes are given only for firm matches. Part of the rows lack a size; the others show once, few, many or a class for expanded clones.

J: TRBJ1-5; D: TRBD1; size: few; V: TRBV28; CDR3: CASSLWQGGNNQPQHF; DNA: TGTGCCAGCAGTTTATGGCAGGGGGGAAACAATCAGCCCCAGCATTTT
J: TRBJ1-2; D: -; size: -; V: TRBV3-1; CDR3: CASSRTGSWDYGYTF; DNA: TGTGCCAGCAGCCGAACAGGGAGTTGGGACTATGGCTACACCTTC
J: TRBJ2-5; D: -; size: few; V: TRBV5-1; CDR3: CASSLFGRDNQETQYF; DNA: TGCGCCAGCAGCTTGTTCGGGCGAGACAACCAAGAGACCCAGTACTTC
J: TRBJ1-2; D: -; size: -; V: TRBV7-9; CDR3: CASSPSRTAIYGYTF; DNA: TGTGCCAGCAGCCCATCCCGGACAGCTATCTATGGCTACACCTTC
J: TRBJ2-3; D: TRBD2; size: -; V: TRBV3-1; CDR3: CASSQGAGGGTDTQYF; DNA: TGTGCCAGCAGCCAAGGGGCGGGAGGAGGCACAGATACGCAGTATTTT
J: TRBJ2-7; D: -; size: once; V: TRBV29-1; CDR3: CSVRKDNYEQYF; DNA: TGCAGCGTCCGTAAGGACAACTACGAGCAGTACTTC
J: TRBJ2-7; D: TRBD2; size: few; V: TRBV7-9; CDR3: CASSPLMEAGGHEQYF; DNA: TGTGCCAGCAGCCCTCTCATGGAAGCGGGAGGCCACGAGCAGTACTTC
J: TRBJ2-7; D: TRBD2; size: -; V: TRBV3-1; CDR3: CASSLGLAGGPEQYF; DNA: TGTGCCAGCAGCCTGGGACTAGCGGGGGGGCCCGAGCAGTACTTC
J: TRBJ2-4; D: -; size: medium-sized; V: TRBV29-1; CDR3: CSGGTLNIQYF; DNA: TGCAGCGGTGGGACCTTAAACATTCAGTACTTC
J: TRBJ2-1; D: -; size: -; V: TRBV24-1; CDR3: CAIQGPSYNEQFF; DNA: TGTGCCATTCAGGGTCCCTCCTACAATGAGCAGTTCTTC
J: TRBJ1-1; D: TRBD1; size: few; V: TRBV4-2; CDR3: CASSQPPGQGDTEAFF; DNA: TGTGCCAGCAGCCAGCCTCCGGGACAGGGGGACACTGAAGCTTTCTTT
J: TRBJ2-5; D: -; size: -; V: TRBV20-1; CDR3: CSADRDGQETQYF; DNA: TGCAGTGCTGACCGGGACGGACAAGAGACCCAGTACTTC
J: TRBJ2-7; D: -; size: -; V: TRBV10-3; CDR3: CAISEGRQGNEQYF; DNA: TGTGCCATCAGTGAGGGAAGGCAGGGAAACGAGCAGTACTTC
J: TRBJ2-1; D: TRBD2; size: -; V: TRBV27; CDR3: CAISQGLATSEQFF; DNA: TGTGCCATCTCACAGGGACTAGCGACGAGTGAGCAGTTCTTC
J: TRBJ2-3; D: TRBD2; size: few; V: TRBV4-1; CDR3: CASSPSGSGSGGADTQYF; DNA: TGCGCCAGCAGCCCCTCCGGAAGCGGTAGCGGGGGGGCTGATACGCAGTATTTT
J: TRBJ1-4; D: -; size: few; V: TRBV12-3/TRBV12-4; CDR3: CASSLGTAEEKLFF; DNA: TGTGCCAGCAGTTTAGGGACAGCGGAGGAAAAACTGTTTTTT
J: TRBJ1-2; D: -; size: few; V: TRBV29-1; CDR3: CSVEDRVRYTF; DNA: TGCAGCGTTGAAGACAGGGTACGCTACACCTTC
J: TRBJ2-3; D: -; size: -; V: TRBV12-3/TRBV12-4; CDR3: CASSPGSSTGDTQYF; DNA: TGTGCCAGCAGTCCCGGGAGCTCCACAGGAGATACGCAGTATTTT
J: TRBJ1-3; D: TRBD1; size: -; V: TRBV12-3/TRBV12-4; CDR3: CASSSTGGAGGNTIYF; DNA: TGTGCCAGCAGTTCAACAGGGGGCGCGGGTGGAAACACCATATATTTT
J: TRBJ1-2; D: TRBD1; size: -; V: TRBV6-6; CDR3: CASSPLDRAGYTF; DNA: TGTGCCAGCAGTCCCCTGGACAGGGCTGGCTACACCTTC
J: TRBJ2-3; D: -; size: -; V: TRBV12-3/TRBV12-4; CDR3: CASSTGGYTQYF; DNA: TGTGCCAGCAGTACGGGGGGCTATACGCAGTATTTT
J: TRBJ2-7; D: -; size: few; V: TRBV5-5; CDR3: CASQPTEGNFYEQYF; DNA: TGTGCCAGCCAGCCGACGGAGGGGAATTTCTACGAGCAGTACTTC
J: TRBJ2-2; D: -; size: once; V: TRBV5-8; CDR3: CASSLPLGPTGELFF; DNA: TGTGCCAGCAGCTTGCCATTGGGACCCACCGGGGAGCTGTTTTTT
J: TRBJ2-2; D: TRBD1; size: many; V: TRBV20-1; CDR3: CSASPTGQIGELFF; DNA: TGCAGTGCTAGTCCGACAGGGCAGATAGGGGAGCTGTTTTTT
J: TRBJ1-2; D: -; size: few; V: TRBV5-5; CDR3: CASSLTADGNYGYTF; DNA: TGTGCCAGCAGCTTGACGGCGGACGGGAACTATGGCTACACCTTC
J: TRBJ1-1; D: -; size: few; V: TRBV29-1; CDR3: CSVYPHGWGTEAFF; DNA: TGCAGCGTTTATCCGCATGGTTGGGGGACTGAAGCTTTCTTT
J: TRBJ1-1; D: -; size: -; V: TRBV7-2; CDR3: CASSLVALNTEAFF; DNA: TGTGCCAGCAGCTTAGTAGCGTTGAACACTGAAGCTTTCTTT
J: TRBJ1-5; D: -; size: -; V: TRBV12-3/TRBV12-4; CDR3: CASSSRQGTGEPQHF; DNA: TGTGCCAGCAGTTCTCGGCAGGGCACCGGCGAACCCCAGCATTTT
J: TRBJ1-2; D: -; size: -; V: TRBV30; CDR3: CAWSERRGAHGTF; DNA: TGTGCCTGGAGTGAGAGGCGGGGGGCGCACGGCACCTTC
J: TRBJ2-2; D: TRBD2; size: -; V: TRBV3-1; CDR3: CASSPHNQRGWTGELFF; DNA: TGTGCCAGCAGCCCTCATAACCAGCGGGGGTGGACCGGGGAGCTGTTTTTT
J: TRBJ1-2; D: -; size: -; V: TRBV25-1; CDR3: CASSEDGGYTF; DNA: TGTGCCAGCAGTGAAGATGGGGGCTACACCTTC
J: TRBJ2-2; D: -; size: -; V: TRBV12-3/TRBV12-4; CDR3: CASSFPPSPNTGELFF; DNA: TGTGCCAGCAGTTTTCCGCCAAGCCCAAACACCGGGGAGCTGTTTTTT
J: TRBJ2-1; D: TRBD2; size: many; V: TRBV7-9; CDR3: CASSWTSGRYNEQFF; DNA: TGTGCCAGCAGTTGGACTAGCGGGCGATACAATGAGCAGTTCTTC
J: TRBJ2-4; D: TRBD1; size: once; V: TRBV24-1; CDR3: CATSDWDGTGGSEAKNIQYF; DNA: TGTGCCACCAGTGACTGGGACGGGACAGGGGGCTCCGAGGCCAAAAACATTCAGTACTTC